The rows below give T cell receptor beta chains drawn from one sample of a study of vaccination effects on CD4 cells after COVID-19. Here immunoSEQ multiplex PCR was the method, and the copy in TCRdb shows in-frame clones only, minus some. In the table there are 57,000 or so clones, around 84% of which are singletons. Their recognized antigens are unknown. Sample: CD4+ T cells from PBMCs cultured without peptide, taken after COVID-19 vaccination. The source is a human donor who received a COVID-19 vaccine. CDR3s include the opening cysteine and the closing phenylalanine or tryptophan. Each record gives: V gene, clone size, J gene, CDR3 length, CDR3 protein. Clone sizes are given selectively: once, few, many, or a class where the clone is expanded.

TRBV7-9,NA,TRBJ1-6,14,CASSSSRRNSPLHF
TRBV7-2,NA,TRBJ2-5,14,CASRILAGRETQYF
TRBV10-3,NA,TRBJ2-4,16,CAISESGGGAKNIQYF
TRBV19,NA,TRBJ1-6,12,CASSITNSPLHF
TRBV4-1,NA,TRBJ2-1,17,CASSQDLGGRGYNEQFF
TRBV20-1,few,TRBJ1-2,11,CSADDRAGYTF
TRBV7-9,NA,TRBJ1-3,15,CASSLSQSSGNTIYF
TRBV24-1,few,TRBJ1-5,14,CATSDGTVNQPQHF
TRBV5-1,NA,TRBJ2-5,14,CASKRTVAQETQYF
TRBV2,NA,TRBJ2-7,12,CASTDSTYEQYF
TRBV27,NA,TRBJ1-1,14,CASSTNTGGAGAFF
TRBV2,NA,TRBJ2-3,16,CASSERTASSTDTQYF
TRBV4-3,NA,TRBJ1-5,17,CASSLRLQGAQNQPQHF
TRBV4-1,NA,TRBJ2-1,15,CASSPGLAGYNEQFF
TRBV6-5,NA,TRBJ2-7,13,CASSEVAGGEQYF
TRBV6-6,NA,TRBJ1-6,15,CASREPGTDNSPLHF
TRBV4-1,NA,TRBJ2-7,14,CASSQDILSYEQYF
TRBV29-1,few,TRBJ1-5,14,CSVGTGTDNQPQHF
TRBV7-8,NA,TRBJ2-1,15,CASSLGVAGGHEQFF
TRBV27,NA,TRBJ2-1,15,CASKVPSGPYNEQFF
TRBV19,few,TRBJ2-4,15,CASTTGGVTKNIQYF
TRBV4-3,NA,TRBJ1-2,17,CASSQTPIGEGGYGYTF
TRBV28,NA,TRBJ1-5,14,CASRVGPGGQPQHF
TRBV9,NA,TRBJ1-2,14,CASSVGMSSGGYTF
TRBV6-5,NA,TRBJ1-2,16,CASSYSLFGLSGGYTF
TRBV6-6,once,TRBJ2-3,15,CASSYPAGRRDTQYF
TRBV3-1/TRBV3-2,few,TRBJ2-7,19,CASSQDRARTSGSLYEQYF
TRBV7-8,NA,TRBJ2-6,15,CASSPTDSGANVLTF
TRBV28,NA,TRBJ2-4,12,CASSYDKNIQYF
TRBV19,few,TRBJ1-2,16,CASSSPGTGGNYGYTF
TRBV9,NA,TRBJ2-5,14,CASSPGGRGETQYF
TRBV7-2,NA,TRBJ1-6,18,CASSIFGQASSYNSPLHF
TRBV6-4,NA,TRBJ1-2,14,CASSDRGQGRGYTF
TRBV7-9,NA,TRBJ2-7,13,CASRTGTAYEQYF
TRBV7-2,NA,TRBJ2-7,18,CASSLAAASGRIPYEQYF
TRBV7-3,once,TRBJ1-1,16,CASSPRGQKGNTEAFF
TRBV19,NA,TRBJ2-3,15,CATKALAGGPDTQYF
TRBV6-2/TRBV6-3,NA,TRBJ2-1,15,CASSQSEGPYNEQFF
TRBV9,NA,TRBJ2-1,14,CPDRGRNFYNEQFF
TRBV2,NA,TRBJ2-3,14,CASSEGSSSHTQYF
TRBV10-3,once,TRBJ1-5,13,CATAGGGNQPQHF
TRBV19,NA,TRBJ2-7,12,CASTDTGKEQYF
TRBV3-1/TRBV3-2,few,TRBJ2-7,12,CASSQSAPRLYF
TRBV20-1,NA,TRBJ2-5,13,CSASRTTQETQYF
TRBV18,NA,TRBJ1-5,16,CASSPPGQGGNQPQHF
TRBV6-1,NA,TRBJ2-1,16,CASSEAGLAGGNEQFF
TRBV5-1,NA,TRBJ2-2,17,CASSLERGAFNTGELFF
TRBV7-9,NA,TRBJ1-3,15,CASSLASGFGNTIYF
TRBV4-1,NA,TRBJ2-7,14,CASSNEHRGAEQYF
TRBV30,NA,TRBJ2-2,16,CAWSFVTSGRTGELFF